This passage covers 31 T cell receptor beta chains from one sample sequenced in a study of T cells in tumors after PD-1 blockade. The table came from immunoSEQ multiplex PCR; TCRdb's copy has only in-frame clones and leaves some out. The table has 12,000 to 15,000 clones, less than 75% seen once. Here the sequenced sample was tumor tissue, taken after anti-PD-1 treatment. These TCRs come from a human donor with cutaneous squamous cell carcinoma.

V gene TRBV11-3 combines with J gene TRBJ2-5; 16 bases match TRBD2. V lost 5 bases and J lost 4; bases outside the gene matches: 7. Germline lookup yields CDR1 SGHNT and CDR2 YENEEA. This CDR3 region has 17 residues. This CDR3 is CASSPGLAGGPGETQYF. CDR3 sequence (DNA): TGTGCCAGCAGCCCGGGACTAGCGGGAGGGCCAGGAGAGACCCAGTACTTC.

This clone was counted only a few times. The chain carries TRBV3-1 (or the pseudogene TRBV3-2) and TRBJ2-1; D unclear. CDR1 is LGHDT, CDR2 YNNKEL, per germline (reference sequence). Trimming cost V 0 bases and J 1 base, with 7 bases left between them. The CDR3 has 15 residues. The DNA of the CDR3 is TGTGCCAGCAGCCAAGAATTCGAATCCTACAATGAGCAGTTCTTC. Translation gives CASSQEFESYNEQFF.

This rearrangement joins TRBV12-3 or TRBV12-4 to TRBJ1-1; D remains ambiguous. The CDR3 is made up of 13 amino acids. V gave up 5 bases and J gave up 1 base, with 8 bases separating them. This CDR3 reads CASSLGKNTEAFF. The CDR3 bases are TGTGCCAGCAGTCTCGGCAAGAACACTGAAGCTTTCTTT.

The gene calls are TRBV14 and TRBJ1-2; D gene ambiguous. Deletions cut 4 bases from V and 7 bases from J, with 13 bases between. The CDR3 is 13 residues long. The germline V gene has CDR1 SGHDN and CDR2 FVKESK. The CDR3 DNA reads TGTGCCAGCAGCCCAGGACCGAAAATTGGCTACACCTTC. This encodes CASSPGPKIGYTF. The whole variable domain, remainder taken from reference TRBV14 and TRBJ1-2, is EAGVTQFPSHSVIEKGQTVTLRCDPISGHDNLYWYRRVMGKEIKFLLHFVKESKQDESGMPNNRFLAERTGGTYSTLKVQPAELEDSGVYFCASSPGPKIGYTFGSGTRLTVV.

The chain's CDR3 is CASSLARYGLAGGPHEQYF. CDR3 bases: TGTGCCAGCAGTTTGGCCCGGTATGGACTAGCGGGAGGGCCACACGAGCAGTACTTC. The V call is TRBV28, the J call TRBJ2-7; TRBD2 matches 15 bases. The CDR3 is made up of 19 amino acids. V lost 3 bases to trimming and J lost 5 bases; unmatched junction nucleotides: 14. The V gene's germline CDR1 is MDHEN and CDR2 SYDVKM.

The chain employs TRBV5-1 and TRBJ2-5, with D possibly called TRBD1 or TRBD2 (6 bases each). Between the trimmed V and J ends, which lost 5 bases and 4 bases, there was a span of 18 bases. Germline loops: CDR1 SGHRS, CDR2 YFSETQ. This CDR3 spans 15 amino acids. This chain's CDR3 is CASSPSGGPGETQYF. CDR3 sequence (DNA): TGCGCCAGCAGTCCCTCTGGGGGGCCGGGAGAGACCCAGTACTTC.

V usage is TRBV7-9 and J usage is TRBJ2-3; 7 bases line up with TRBD2. V was clipped by 1 base and J by 2 bases; unmatched bases: 6. The length of the CDR3 is 16 residues. Germline lookup yields CDR1 SEHNR and CDR2 FQNEAQ (reference sequence). The CDR3 loop is CASSLGSSGYTDTQYF. The CDR3 coding sequence is TGTGCCAGCAGCTTAGGATCTAGCGGATACACAGATACGCAGTATTTT.

This sequence joins TRBV4-3 and TRBJ1-1; no definite D call. Germline-derived CDR1 and CDR2 are LGHNA and YSLEER. CDR3 length: 13 amino acids. The V and J ends lost 0 bases and 0 bases respectively, with 2 bases between them. This chain's CDR3 is CASSQDMNTEAFF. CDR3 DNA sequence: TGCGCCAGCAGCCAAGACATGAACACTGAAGCTTTCTTT.

The chain employs TRBV5-1 and TRBJ2-7; 7 nucleotides align to TRBD1. Per germline, CDR1 SGHRS and CDR2 YFSETQ. With V trimmed by 3 bases and J by 3 bases, 6 bases remained unmatched. This CDR3 has 14 amino acids. Here the CDR3 reads CASSYRDSHYEQYF. The CDR3, as DNA: TGCGCCAGCAGCTACCGGGACAGCCACTACGAGCAGTACTTC. The entire variable domain, with the rest obtained from reference TRBV5-1 and TRBJ2-7, is as follows: KAGVTQTPRYLIKTRGQQVTLSCSPISGHRSVSWYQQTPGQGLQFLFEYFSETQRNKGNFPGRFSGRQFSNSRSEMNVSTLELGDSALYLCASSYRDSHYEQYFGPGTRLTVT.

This clone was seen more than once but under ten times. The chain has TRBV3-1 (or the pseudogene TRBV3-2) and TRBJ1-1; the match to TRBD1 covers 7 bases. The CDR3 is 16 amino acids. Germline V CDR1 and CDR2: LGHDT, YNNKEL (reference sequence). J was trimmed by 7 bases and V by 3 bases; bases with no gene match: 14. The CDR3 DNA reads TGTGCCAGCAGCCACGGGTCGGCCGACAGGGTTCTTGAAGCTTTCTTT. Amino acids: CASSHGSADRVLEAFF.

V gene TRBV24-1 combines with J gene TRBJ1-2; a possible D gene is TRBD1 (6 bases). There are 15 residues in the CDR3. V lost 2 bases to trimming and J lost 6 bases, with 15 bases between them. CDR1 is KGHDR, CDR2 SFDVKD, per germline. CDR3 in DNA: TGTGCCACCAGTGATTCGGGACGCCCAGGGGATGGCTACACCTTC. Translating gives CATSDSGRPGDGYTF.

V and J are TRBV28 and TRBJ1-1, with D unclear. The CDR3 loop spans 14 amino acids. Germline CDR1 reads MDHEN; CDR2 reads SYDVKM. V was shortened by 5 bases and J by 1 base, with 11 bases between the two germline ends. In nucleotides, the CDR3 is TGTGCCAGCAGTCAGCCCAGGAAGAACACTGAAGCTTTCTTT. Encoded protein: CASSQPRKNTEAFF.

The J gene is TRBJ1-5, the V gene TRBV6-5; D uncertain. The germline gives CDR1 MNHEY, CDR2 SVGAGI. CDR3 length: 13 amino acids. V lost 0 bases, J lost 7 bases, and 7 bases lay in between. CDR3 nucleotides: TGTGCCAGCAGTTACTCCAGGTACCAGCCCCAGCATTTT. Translation gives CASSYSRYQPQHF.

This clone appeared once. The chain joins TRBV7-3 to TRBJ2-7; 10 bases agree with TRBD1. Unmatched junction bases numbered 4, after V lost 5 bases and J lost 6 bases. Germline CDR1 is SGHTA and CDR2 is FQGTGA. The CDR3 has 13 amino acids. As DNA, the CDR3 is TGTGCCAGCAGCCAGGACAGGGGGGGCGAGCAGTACTTC. This sequence encodes CASSQDRGGEQYF.

The CDR3 coding sequence is TGTGCCAGTAGTTTGCGTGCAACTAATGAAAAACTGTTTTTT. Translation gives CASSLRATNEKLFF. The J gene is TRBJ1-4, the V gene TRBV19; D gene ambiguous. V gave up 5 bases and J gave up 0 bases, with 7 bases separating them. Germline V CDR1 and CDR2: LNHDA, SQIVND (reference sequence). The CDR3 consists of 14 residues.

The chain recombines TRBV7-9 with TRBJ2-7; D is possibly TRBD2 (6 bases). This CDR3 has 16 amino acids. Trimming removed 5 bases from V and 1 base from J, with 18 bases in between. Germline V gene data show CDR1 as SEHNR and CDR2 as FQNEAQ (reference sequence). The CDR3 DNA reads as TGTGCCAGCAGCAACGAGGGCGGGGACCTTTCCTACGAGCAGTACTTC. It encodes CASSNEGGDLSYEQYF.

This clone was observed a handful of times. The gene calls are TRBV2 and TRBJ1-1; D is uncertain. V lost 4 bases to trimming and J lost 1 base, with 10 bases between them. CDR3 length: 14 amino acids. Germline CDR1 reads SNHLY; CDR2 reads FYNNEI. This chain's CDR3 is CASSAVAGNTEAFF. The CDR3 DNA sequence: TGTGCCAGCAGTGCTGTCGCAGGGAACACTGAAGCTTTCTTT.

The chain employs TRBV6-2 or TRBV6-3 and TRBJ1-3; D unresolved. Trimming stripped 0 bases from V and 2 bases from J, with 20 bases between. This CDR3 is built from 19 residues. Germline CDR1 and CDR2: MNHEY and SVGEGT. The CDR3 DNA reads TGTGCCAGCAGTTACTCGTTCCAGGCGGTCCGAGGACCTGGAAACACCATATATTTT. This encodes CASSYSFQAVRGPGNTIYF.

The gene calls are TRBV19 and TRBJ2-3; D gene ambiguous. The germline V and J ends were trimmed by 1 base and 3 bases, with 8 bases remaining between them. The CDR3 contains 14 residues. Germline CDR1 is LNHDA and CDR2 is SQIVND (reference sequence). CDR3 loop: CASSIGPETDTQYF. DNA of the CDR3: TGTGCCAGTAGTATAGGACCTGAGACAGATACGCAGTATTTT.

The rearrangement joins TRBV5-4 to TRBJ1-2, with a weak D call TRBD1 (6 bases). Germline V CDR1 and CDR2: SGHNT, YYREEE (reference sequence). The CDR3 runs to 13 residues. Trimming stripped 6 bases from V and 3 bases from J, with 12 bases between. The CDR3 DNA reads as TGTGCCAGCACCTCGGACAGAGACTATGGCTACACCTTC. This encodes CASTSDRDYGYTF.

The chain has TRBV4-1 and TRBJ1-6; D perhaps matches TRBD1 (5 bases). Per the germline V gene, CDR1 is MGHRA and CDR2 is YSYEKL. The CDR3 has 17 amino acids. Trimming took 0 bases from V and 7 from J, leaving 16 bases between them. CDR3 in amino acids: CASSQDRWPGSNSPLHF. As DNA, the CDR3 is TGCGCCAGCAGCCAAGATCGTTGGCCAGGGTCAAATTCACCCCTCCACTTT.

V and J are TRBV6-5 and TRBJ2-7; D may correspond to TRBD1 or TRBD2 (5 bases each). The CDR3 has 15 residues. Trimming removed 8 bases from V and 2 bases from J, with 19 bases in between. CDR1 and CDR2 (germline): MNHEY, SVGAGI. The DNA of the CDR3 is TGTGCCAGCGGGGGTGGCGGGTTGTCCGCCTACGAGCAGTACTTC. This sequence encodes CASGGGGLSAYEQYF.

This clone was recorded a few times. This chain links TRBV29-1 with TRBJ1-5; 9 bases fit TRBD1. Germline V gene lookup returns CDR1 SQVTM and CDR2 ANQGSEA. Germline trimming cut 5 bases from V and 6 bases from J; bases unmatched to any gene: 8. CDR3 length: 14 amino acids. The CDR3 reads CSVSGQGGTQPQHF. CDR3 bases: TGCAGCGTTTCGGGACAGGGCGGAACTCAGCCCCAGCATTTT.

The CDR3: CASSSRGRVNSPLHF. For the CDR3, the DNA is TGTGCCAGCAGTTCAAGGGGCAGGGTTAATTCACCCCTCCACTTT. The V call is TRBV28, the J call TRBJ1-6; possibly TRBD1 for D (5 bases). Germline lookup yields CDR1 MDHEN and CDR2 SYDVKM. There are 15 residues in the CDR3. The ends were cut back, 4 bases at V and 6 bases at J, with 13 bases in the middle.

This clone came up once. In DNA, the CDR3 is TGTGCCAGCAGCCCCTCGTGGGGCTCTGGAAACACCATATATTTT. Protein: CASSPSWGSGNTIYF. The rearrangement joins TRBV7-7 to TRBJ1-3; no clear D. The CDR3 has 15 amino acids. The germline V gene encodes CDR1 SSHAT and CDR2 FNYEAQ (reference sequence). V lost 5 bases and J 0 bases, leaving 11 bases between the germline ends. Variable domain in full (rest from reference TRBV7-7 and TRBJ1-3): GAGVSQSPRYKVTKRGQDVTLRCDPISSHATLYWYQQALGQGPEFLTYFNYEAQPDKSGLPSDRFSAERPEGSISTLTIQRTEQRDSAMYRCASSPSWGSGNTIYFGEGSWLTVV.

In this sample, this clone is medium-sized. V usage is TRBV4-3 and J usage is TRBJ2-4, with 8 bases matching TRBD2. The CDR3 spans 20 residues. With V trimmed by 1 base and J by 0 bases, 14 bases remained unmatched. Germline V gene data show CDR1 as LGHNA and CDR2 as YSLEER. The CDR3 here is CASSQVEGLAGDLAKNIQYF. The CDR3 DNA follows: TGCGCCAGCAGCCAAGTAGAGGGGCTAGCGGGCGACTTAGCCAAAAACATTCAGTACTTC.

The chain carries TRBV7-3 and TRBJ1-2; TRBD1 might be the D (6 bases). V dropped 5 bases and J dropped 6 bases, with 19 bases sitting between them. The CDR3 has 15 residues. The germline V gene encodes CDR1 SGHTA and CDR2 FQGTGA. CDR3 in amino acids: CASSPYGGAEDGYTF. The CDR3 coding sequence is TGTGCCAGCAGCCCGTACGGGGGGGCTGAAGATGGCTACACCTTC.

This clone turned up a few times. The chain links TRBV3-1 (or the pseudogene TRBV3-2) to TRBJ1-1; 7 bases match TRBD1. CDR3 length: 15 residues. CDR1 and CDR2 from the germline V gene are LGHDT and YNNKEL (reference sequence). V was pared by 0 bases and J by 6 bases, with 7 bases of the junction left unmatched. The CDR3: CASSQEGRGLAEAFF. The CDR3 DNA follows: TGTGCCAGCAGCCAAGAGGGCAGGGGGTTAGCTGAAGCTTTCTTT.

By share of the sample, this clone is medium-sized. The V and J genes are TRBV29-1 and TRBJ2-3; the D gene is possibly TRBD1 (6 bases). The CDR3 covers 14 residues. The V end was cut by 1 base, the J end by 2 bases, with 10 bases between. Germline V gene data show CDR1 as SQVTM and CDR2 as ANQGSEA. CDR3 coding DNA: TGCAGCGTTGAAGCAGGGGCCCTCACAGATACGCAGTATTTT. Amino acid sequence: CSVEAGALTDTQYF.

This clone is labeled as medium-sized. The rearrangement uses TRBV3-1 (or the pseudogene TRBV3-2) and TRBJ2-7, with 8 bases identical to TRBD2. V gave up 5 bases and J gave up 0 bases; unmatched junction bases: 21. Germline CDR1 reads LGHDT; CDR2 reads YNNKEL (reference sequence). The CDR3 length is 20 residues. Here the CDR3 DNA reads TGTGCCAGCAGCTTAACGGTGGGGCCAGCGGGAGTAATACCCTCCTACGAGCAGTACTTC. Translating it yields CASSLTVGPAGVIPSYEQYF.

The CDR3 nucleotides are TGCGCCAGCAGCCAAGGTGGTACCACAGATACGCAGTATTTT. It yields the protein CASSQGGTTDTQYF. This rearrangement joins TRBV4-3 to TRBJ2-3; D ambiguous. The V end was cut by 1 base, the J end by 2 bases, with 7 bases between. Germline V gene data show CDR1 as LGHNA and CDR2 as YSLEER. The CDR3 loop spans 14 amino acids.